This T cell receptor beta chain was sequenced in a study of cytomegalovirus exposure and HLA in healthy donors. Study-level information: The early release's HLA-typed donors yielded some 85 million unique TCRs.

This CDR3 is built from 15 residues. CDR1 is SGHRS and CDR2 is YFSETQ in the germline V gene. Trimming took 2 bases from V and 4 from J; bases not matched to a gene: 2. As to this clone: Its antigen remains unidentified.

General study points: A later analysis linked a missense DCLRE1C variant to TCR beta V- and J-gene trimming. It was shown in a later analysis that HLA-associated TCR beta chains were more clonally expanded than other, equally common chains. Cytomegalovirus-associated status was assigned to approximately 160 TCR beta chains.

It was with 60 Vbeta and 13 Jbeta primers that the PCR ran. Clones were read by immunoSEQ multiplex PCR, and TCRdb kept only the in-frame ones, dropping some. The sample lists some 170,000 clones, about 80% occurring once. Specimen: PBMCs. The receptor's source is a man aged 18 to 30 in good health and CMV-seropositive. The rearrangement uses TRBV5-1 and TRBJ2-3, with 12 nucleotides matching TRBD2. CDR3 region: CASSLLAGGPDTQYF. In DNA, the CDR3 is TGCGCCAGCAGCTTACTAGCGGGAGGCCCAGATACGCAGTATTTT.